This T cell receptor beta chain was captured in a study of T-cell reconstitution after alpha-beta-depleted transplantation in children. There are many counts of this clonotype. Trimming took off 2 bases at V and 2 bases at J, with 15 bases between the two ends. CDR1 is DFQATT, CDR2 SNEGSKA, per germline (reference sequence). This CDR3 is built from 15 residues. Using unique molecular identifiers, the investigators prepared the TCRbeta library. MiXCR, run by TCRdb on the PCR reads, gives a single entry per CDR3 protein. The repertoire holds some 200,000 distinct CDR3 sequences, with 9.7% as singletons.

The TCR originated in a human donor who donated a stem cell graft to a child with SCID. V usage is TRBV20-1 and J usage is TRBJ2-5; D gene uncertain. Specimen: PBMCs from the stem cell graft donor, collected from the stem cell graft. The DNA for the CDR3 is TGCAGTGCTAGATCAATCGGACGTCTACAAGAGACCCAGTACTTC. It yields the protein CSARSIGRLQETQYF.